What follows is one T cell receptor (beta chain) and its context. Its antigen is still unknown. V was pared by 0 bases and J by 3 bases, with 11 bases between. The CDR3 is made up of 15 amino acids. CDR1 and CDR2 from the germline V gene are SGHRS and YFSETQ. The record originates from a study of blood T cells in healthy people across ages. Study-wide points: The long-lived group displayed more naive CD4+ cells, plus higher diversity, than the aged donors did.

Sample-barcoded 5' priming and a J-beta primer mix drove a second PCR of roughly 6 to 12 cycles. One entry per CDR3 protein, called by TCRdb with MiXCR from the 5' RACE reads. The table includes nearly 1 million distinct CDR3 sequences, roughly 47% detected once. Every donor contributed roughly 10 milliliters of peripheral blood by blood draw. The sequence derives from a woman aged 60-75 years in good health. The gene calls are TRBV5-1 and TRBJ2-3; the D is unclear. Source material: blood. The CDR3 protein is CASSLVGSGTDTQYF. The DNA of the CDR3 is TGCGCCAGCAGCTTGGTTGGCTCCGGGACAGATACGCAGTATTTT.